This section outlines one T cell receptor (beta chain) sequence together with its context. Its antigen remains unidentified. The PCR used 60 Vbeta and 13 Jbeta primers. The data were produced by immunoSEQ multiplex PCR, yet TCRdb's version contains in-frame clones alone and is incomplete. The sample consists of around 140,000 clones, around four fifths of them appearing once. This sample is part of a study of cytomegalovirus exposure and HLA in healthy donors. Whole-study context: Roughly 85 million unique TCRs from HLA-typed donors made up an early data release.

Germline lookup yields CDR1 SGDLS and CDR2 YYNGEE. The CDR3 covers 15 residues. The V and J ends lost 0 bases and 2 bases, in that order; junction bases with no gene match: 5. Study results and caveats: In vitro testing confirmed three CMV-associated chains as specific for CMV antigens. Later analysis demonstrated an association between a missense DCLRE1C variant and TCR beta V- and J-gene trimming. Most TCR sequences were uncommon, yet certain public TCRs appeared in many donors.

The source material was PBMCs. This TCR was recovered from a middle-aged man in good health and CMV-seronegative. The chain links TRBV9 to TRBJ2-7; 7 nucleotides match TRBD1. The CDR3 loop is CASSVGQGGTYEQYF. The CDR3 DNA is TGTGCCAGCAGCGTAGGACAGGGTGGGACCTACGAGCAGTACTTC.